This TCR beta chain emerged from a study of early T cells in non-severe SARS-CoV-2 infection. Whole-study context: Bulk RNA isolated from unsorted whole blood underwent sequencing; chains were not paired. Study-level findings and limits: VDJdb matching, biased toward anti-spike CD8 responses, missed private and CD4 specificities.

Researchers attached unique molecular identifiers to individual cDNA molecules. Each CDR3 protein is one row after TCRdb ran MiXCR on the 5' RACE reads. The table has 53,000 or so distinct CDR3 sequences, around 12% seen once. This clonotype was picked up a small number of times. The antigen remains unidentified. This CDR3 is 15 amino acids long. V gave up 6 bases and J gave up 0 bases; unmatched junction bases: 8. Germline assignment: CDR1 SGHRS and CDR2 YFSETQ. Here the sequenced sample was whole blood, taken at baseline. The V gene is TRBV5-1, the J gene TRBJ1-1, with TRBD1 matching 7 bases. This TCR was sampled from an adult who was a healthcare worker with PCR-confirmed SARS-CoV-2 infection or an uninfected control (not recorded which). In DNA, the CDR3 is TGCGCCAGCAAGGGACAGCTAAGCCTGAACACTGAAGCTTTCTTT. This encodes CASKGQLSLNTEAFF.